The entry that follows covers one T cell receptor beta chain sequence. Antigen specificity is unknown. This entry comes from a study of CD8+CD57+ T cells in acquired aplastic anemia. Study as a whole: 3.2 ug was the average amount of DNA from sorted CD4+ and CD8+ cells. Researchers reported that healthy donors averaged about 11 million reads for CD4+ cells.

Points from the study as a whole: Patients and controls were found to share about 31 CD8+ CDR3 sequences. Patients showed no significant difference from controls in CD8+ Simpson's diversity.

This CDR3 is 13 amino acids long. Germline V CDR1 and CDR2: KGHDR, SFDVKD. V shed 8 bases and J shed 4 bases, with 10 bases lying between them. The use of genomic DNA as template underpinned the TCR beta VDJ and CDR3 profiling. TCRdb recomputed calls from the reads with MiXCR, one row per CDR3 protein. The sample lists some 170,000 distinct CDR3 sequences, approximately 44% seen once, with approximately 1% in the top ten. The chain uses TRBV24-1 and TRBJ2-2; TRBD2 is a possible D gene (6 bases). The clonotype originates from a human donor in good health. Sequencing input: sorted CD4+, CD8+, or CD8+CD57+ T cells (not recorded which) from PBMCs. In nucleotides, the CDR3 is TGTGCCACCACAGCGGGCGGCACCGGGGAGCTGTTTTTT. Encoded protein: CATTAGGTGELFF.